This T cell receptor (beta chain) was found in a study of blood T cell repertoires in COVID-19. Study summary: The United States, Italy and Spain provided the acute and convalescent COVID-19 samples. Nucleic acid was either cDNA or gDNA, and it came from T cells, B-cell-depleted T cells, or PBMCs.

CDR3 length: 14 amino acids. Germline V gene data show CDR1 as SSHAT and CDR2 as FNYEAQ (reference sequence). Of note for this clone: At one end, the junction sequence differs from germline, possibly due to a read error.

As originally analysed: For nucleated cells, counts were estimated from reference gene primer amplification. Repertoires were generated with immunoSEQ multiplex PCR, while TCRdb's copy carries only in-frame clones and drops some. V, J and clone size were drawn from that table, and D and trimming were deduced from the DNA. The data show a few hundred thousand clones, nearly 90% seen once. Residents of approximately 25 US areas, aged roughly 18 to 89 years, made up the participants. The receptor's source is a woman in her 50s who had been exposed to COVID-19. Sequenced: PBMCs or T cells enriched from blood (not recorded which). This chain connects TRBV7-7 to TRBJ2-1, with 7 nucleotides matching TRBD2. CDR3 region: CASSPSGTYNEQFF. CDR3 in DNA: TGTGCTAGCAGCCCGAGCGGGACGTACAATGAGCAGTTCTTC.